Following are 26 T cell receptor beta chains from one sample sequenced in a study of PD-L1 blockade in urothelial cancer. Libraries were prepared by immunoSEQ multiplex PCR; TCRdb keeps only in-frame clonotypes and omits some of them. The sample includes just under 40,000 clones, about 89% seen only once; the top ten take around 1.8%. Here the sequenced sample was PBMCs, taken around atezolizumab (anti-PD-L1) treatment. The receptors shown here come from a man aged 60-69 years with urothelial cancer.

The chain recombines TRBV7-9 with TRBJ2-7; 9 bases map to TRBD1. The CDR3 consists of 16 residues. V gave up 3 bases and J gave up 5 bases; unmatched junction bases: 11. Looked up from germline, CDR1 is SEHNR and CDR2 is FQNEAQ (reference sequence). The CDR3 DNA sequence: TGTGCCAGCAGCTTCTTTCCGGGACAGGGTCACCACGAGCAGTACTTC. Translated, it gives CASSFFPGQGHHEQYF.

The CDR3 sequence is CASTRGLDTQYF. The DNA for the CDR3 is TGTGCCAGCACCAGGGGGCTGGATACGCAGTATTTT. This chain connects TRBV2 to TRBJ2-3; 8 bases map to TRBD1. The CDR3 has 12 residues. From germline, CDR1 is SNHLY and CDR2 FYNNEI. J lost 6 bases, V lost 7 bases, and 3 bases had no gene match.

This chain links TRBV7-2 with TRBJ1-1, with 7 bases aligning to TRBD1. The V gene end was trimmed by 5 bases and the J gene end by 2 bases; junction bases not matched to a gene: 2. The CDR3 extends over 13 amino acids. Germline values: CDR1 SGHTA, CDR2 FQGNSA. The CDR3 nucleotides are TGTGCCAGCAGCCGACAGGGAAACACTGAAGCTTTCTTT. Its protein product is CASSRQGNTEAFF.

V gene TRBV27 combines with J gene TRBJ1-2; TRBD1 matches 12 bases. After removal of 4 bases from V and 4 bases from J, the junction contained 10 bases not matched to a gene. CDR3 length equals 17 residues. Germline values: CDR1 MNHEY, CDR2 SMNVEV (reference sequence). The CDR3 sequence: CASSSGPGQGAGYGYTF. CDR3 in DNA: TGTGCCAGCAGTTCAGGCCCGGGACAGGGGGCCGGCTATGGCTACACCTTC.

This clone has more than one count but fewer than ten. V and J are TRBV21-1 and TRBJ1-6; the table assigns TRBD1, which was not confirmed against the DNA. TRBV21-1 is a known pseudogene. This CDR3 has 17 residues. Here the CDR3 reads CASTVIPRDRNNSPLHF. The CDR3 coding sequence is TGTGCCAGCACCGTAATCCCCCGGGACAGGAATAATTCACCCCTCCACTTT.

The V gene is TRBV5-1, the J gene TRBJ2-2; 9 bases are a match to TRBD2. Trimming at V came to 5 bases and at J to 2 bases, leaving 7 bases not matched to a gene. The germline gives CDR1 SGHRS, CDR2 YFSETQ. CDR3 length equals 16 residues. The CDR3 reads CASSWSSGANTGELFF. The CDR3 DNA is TGCGCCAGCAGTTGGTCTAGCGGGGCTAACACCGGGGAGCTGTTTTTT.

The chain uses TRBV27 and TRBJ1-5; no definite D call. The CDR3 has 13 residues. The germline CDR1 and CDR2 sequences are MNHEY and SMNVEV (reference sequence). Trimming pared 6 bases from V and 5 bases from J, leaving 11 bases between. The CDR3 spells CASSPVNDQPQHF. The CDR3 DNA reads as TGTGCCAGCAGCCCGGTGAATGATCAGCCCCAGCATTTT.

The chain combines TRBV6-1 with TRBJ2-3, with 13 positions matching TRBD2. After removal of 3 bases from V and 0 bases from J, the junction contained 6 bases not matched to a gene. CDR3 length: 18 amino acids. Germline assignment: CDR1 MNHNS and CDR2 SASEGT. CDR3 in amino acids: CASSDPLAGGPSTDTQYF. CDR3 nucleotides: TGTGCCAGCAGTGATCCACTAGCGGGGGGGCCTAGCACAGATACGCAGTATTTT.

This clone has just one count. The V call is TRBV6-6, the J call TRBJ1-4, with TRBD1 as a possible D gene (6 bases). Looked up from germline, CDR1 is MNHNY and CDR2 is SVGAGI (reference sequence). The CDR3 loop spans 14 amino acids. Trimming stripped 6 bases from V and 8 bases from J, with 16 bases between. The CDR3 reads CASSDDRRSEKLFF. CDR3 in DNA: TGTGCCAGCAGCGACGACAGGCGGTCGGAAAAACTGTTTTTT.

V and J are TRBV5-8 and TRBJ2-4, with TRBD2 as a possible D gene (5 bases). This CDR3 has 14 amino acids. CDR1 SGHTS and CDR2 YDEGEE come from the germline V gene. The germline V and J ends were trimmed by 0 bases and 1 base, with 5 bases remaining between them. The CDR3 coding sequence is TGTGCCAGCAGCTTGGGAGGGGCCAAAAACATTCAGTACTTC. It specifies CASSLGGAKNIQYF.

V is TRBV7-3 and J is TRBJ2-1; no clear D. The germline V gene has CDR1 SGHTA and CDR2 FQGTGA. CDR3 size: 13 residues. V was cut by 4 bases and J by 5 bases, with 9 bases left in between. The DNA of the CDR3 is TGTGCCAGCAGCTCACCTGCGAACAATGAGCAGTTCTTC. Residues: CASSSPANNEQFF.

The chain recombines TRBV28 with TRBJ1-1; D is possibly TRBD1 (5 bases). V lost 1 base to trimming and J lost 1 base, with 10 bases between them. The CDR3 extends over 15 amino acids. Per germline, CDR1 MDHEN and CDR2 SYDVKM. The CDR3 bases are TGTGCCAGCAGTTTATCCGGTGGACAGAACACTGAAGCTTTCTTT. Protein: CASSLSGGQNTEAFF.

The chain carries TRBV2 and TRBJ2-2; D is perhaps TRBD2 (6 bases). Trimming stripped 8 bases from V and 2 bases from J, with 15 bases between. Germline loops: CDR1 SNHLY, CDR2 FYNNEI. The CDR3 extends over 15 amino acids. The CDR3 region has the DNA TGTGCCAGCGGAGGGGACGGGGCAAACACCGGGGAGCTGTTTTTT. Its translation: CASGGDGANTGELFF.

CDR3 DNA sequence: TGCGCCAGCAGCCAAGATCTCGGGCCTAGCGGCTACGAGCAGTACTTC. Protein: CASSQDLGPSGYEQYF. The J gene is TRBJ2-7, the V gene TRBV4-1, with 7 bases that match TRBD2. Germline V CDR1 and CDR2: MGHRA, YSYEKL. CDR3 size: 16 residues. Trimming cost V 0 bases and J 3 bases; bases outside gene matches: 8.

The chain employs TRBV28 and TRBJ1-2; tentative D call: TRBD1 (5 bases). V lost 4 bases and J lost 4, with 13 bases in between. CDR3 length: 14 amino acids. CDR1 and CDR2 (germline): MDHEN, SYDVKM. For the CDR3, the DNA is TGTGCCAGCAGTTCCTTGGAGGGGAGCTATGGCTACACCTTC. Its translation: CASSSLEGSYGYTF.

This chain joins TRBV10-3 and TRBJ2-5; a weak D match, TRBD2 (6 bases). Trimming removed 6 bases at V and 5 bases at J, with 10 bases between. CDR3 length: 12 residues. Germline V gene lookup returns CDR1 ENHRY and CDR2 SYGVKD. The CDR3 region has the DNA TGTGCCATCAGGGGAGGCGGGGAGACCCAGTACTTC. It codes for CAIRGGGETQYF.

V usage is TRBV18 and J usage is TRBJ2-4, with TRBD1 matching over 7 bases. V trimming: 6 bases; J trimming: 6 bases; junction bases outside the gene matches: 8. The CDR3 runs 14 residues. Germline CDR1 KGHSH, CDR2 LQKENI. The DNA for the CDR3 is TGTGCCAGCTCCCCCCAGCGACAGGGAAACATTCAGTACTTC. This gives the protein CASSPQRQGNIQYF. Together with reference TRBV18 and TRBJ2-4, the CDR3 gives the full variable domain: NAGVMQNPRHLVRRRGQEARLRCSPMKGHSHVYWYRQLPEEGLKFMVYLQKENIIDESGMPKERFSAEFPKEGPSILRIQQVVRGDSAAYFCASSPQRQGNIQYFGAGTRLSVL.

The genes are TRBV7-2 and TRBJ2-3; 10 bases are a match to TRBD2. The CDR3 totals 15 residues. The J segment lost 6 bases and the V segment lost 1 base, leaving 4 bases of the junction unmatched. The germline gives CDR1 SGHTA, CDR2 FQGNSA. The CDR3 is CASSLGSGGPDTQYF. CDR3 DNA: TGTGCCAGCAGCTTAGGTAGCGGGGGGCCGGATACGCAGTATTTT.

V is TRBV7-9 and J is TRBJ2-7, with a weak D call TRBD1 (5 bases). V shed 1 base and J shed 4 bases, with 11 bases lying between them. This CDR3 has 14 residues. The germline V gene encodes CDR1 SEHNR and CDR2 FQNEAQ (reference sequence). The CDR3 DNA reads TGTGCCAGCAGCTTAGGTGCAGGGTCTTACGAGCAGTACTTC. Its protein product is CASSLGAGSYEQYF.

This chain joins TRBV6-5 and TRBJ1-1; D uncertain. Trimming took off 6 bases at V and 1 base at J, with 12 bases between the two ends. CDR1 and CDR2 (germline): MNHEY, SVGAGI. The CDR3 has 14 amino acids. The CDR3 spells CASSPHATNTEAFF. In DNA form, the CDR3 reads TGTGCCAGCAGCCCCCATGCTACGAACACTGAAGCTTTCTTT.

Concerning this clone itself: A read error may account for a junction end that differs from germline. The CDR3 protein is CASSEGQLREVFF. CDR3 DNA: TGTGCCAGCAGTGAAGGGCAACTCAGGGAAGTTTTCTTT. The chain couples TRBV2 to TRBJ1-1; TRBD1 might be the D (5 bases). The germline V gene has CDR1 SNHLY and CDR2 FYNNEI. CDR3 length equals 13 residues.

The rearrangement joins TRBV15 to TRBJ1-4, with D hard to call. Germline assignment: CDR1 LNHNV and CDR2 YYDKDF (reference sequence). The V and J ends lost 1 base and 4 bases respectively, with 4 bases between them. The CDR3 loop spans 13 amino acids. Here the CDR3 DNA reads TGTGCCACCAGCAGAGGACTTAATGAAAAACTGTTTTTT. As protein: CATSRGLNEKLFF. The variable domain in full, completed from reference TRBV15 and TRBJ1-4, reads DAMVIQNPRYQVTQFGKPVTLSCSQTLNHNVMYWYQQKSSQAPKLLFHYYDKDFNNEADTPDNFQSRRPNTSFCFLDIRSPGLGDTAMYLCATSRGLNEKLFFGSGTQLSVL.

This clone was observed once. V gene TRBV28 combines with J gene TRBJ1-1; a possible D gene is TRBD1 (5 bases). The CDR3 contains 14 residues. V lost 6 bases and J lost 4, with 15 bases in between. Germline V lookup: CDR1 MDHEN, CDR2 SYDVKM. Written as DNA, the CDR3 is TGTGCCAGCAGGGGGGGAGCAGTTCTCACTGAAGCTTTCTTT. Translated: CASRGGAVLTEAFF. The full variable domain, its missing parts supplied by reference TRBV28 and TRBJ1-1, is DVKVTQSSRYLVKRTGEKVFLECVQDMDHENMFWYRQDPGLGLRLIYFSYDVKMKEKGDIPEGYSVSREKKERFSLILESASTNQTSMYLCASRGGAVLTEAFFGQGTRLTVV.

The chain links TRBV30 to TRBJ2-1; 7 nucleotides agree with TRBD2. CDR3 length equals 13 residues. After removal of 1 base from V and 10 bases from J, the junction contained 7 bases not matched to a gene. Germline CDR1 and CDR2: GTSNPN and SVGIG (reference sequence). CDR3 loop: CAWSARGTREQFF. In DNA, the CDR3 is TGTGCCTGGAGTGCGCGGGGGACGAGGGAGCAGTTCTTC.

This clone has a single count. This chain uses TRBV15 with TRBJ1-5, with a weak D call TRBD1 (5 bases). This CDR3 contains 17 residues. Trimming took off 0 bases at V and 5 bases at J, with 17 bases between the two ends. Germline CDR1 and CDR2: LNHNV and YYDKDF (reference sequence). The CDR3 nucleotides read TGTGCCACCAGCAGAGATCAGGGAATAGCTTGGCATCAGCCCCAGCATTTT. Its translation is CATSRDQGIAWHQPQHF.

V and J are TRBV27 and TRBJ1-5; D call uncertain. Trimming removed 0 bases from V and 4 bases from J, with 13 bases in between. The CDR3 is 16 residues long. The germline gives CDR1 MNHEY, CDR2 SMNVEV (reference sequence). In DNA, the CDR3 is TGTGCCAGCAGTTTATCGGCAGCGGGCAATAATCAGCCCCAGCATTTT. This codes for CASSLSAAGNNQPQHF.